Given below is one T cell receptor beta chain in context. This sample stems from a study of blood T cell repertoires in COVID-19. Germline V gene sequence: CDR1 MNHEY, CDR2 SVGEGT. J lost 0 bases, V lost 0 bases, and 8 bases had no gene match. This CDR3 spans 17 amino acids. Clones were read by immunoSEQ multiplex PCR, and TCRdb kept only the in-frame ones, dropping some. The repertoire includes more than 120,000 clones, around nine tenths of them detected once, and over 8.5% sits in the top ten. J is TRBJ2-7 and V is TRBV6-2 or TRBV6-3; 7 bases line up with TRBD2. The origin of this receptor is a woman aged 50 to 60 with active or convalescent COVID-19. Material: peripheral blood. The CDR3 region is CASSYSILATTSYEQYF. DNA for the CDR3: TGTGCCAGCAGTTACTCCATACTAGCGACCACCTCCTACGAGCAGTACTTC.